The 2 T cell receptor beta chains below all came from one sample that was sequenced in a study of cytomegalovirus exposure and HLA in healthy donors. Primers included in the PCR were 60 Vbeta and 13 Jbeta primers. TCRdb's copy holds only in-frame clones and misses some; the assay was immunoSEQ multiplex PCR. This table has some 200,000 clones, roughly 80% appearing once. Source material: PBMCs. The receptors were gathered from a man between 35 and 55 years old in good health and CMV-seropositive.

J is TRBJ2-3 and V is TRBV5-4, with 9 nucleotides matching TRBD2. The CDR3 has 14 amino acids. Per germline, CDR1 SGHNT and CDR2 YYREEE (reference sequence). J lost 7 bases, V lost 4 bases, and 7 bases had no gene match. The CDR3 loop reads CASSISGGLNTQYF. Written as DNA, the CDR3 is TGTGCCAGCAGCATCAGCGGGGGGCTGAATACGCAGTATTTT.

The sample holds one count of this clone. This chain connects TRBV19 to TRBJ2-3; 8 positions match TRBD2. The V segment lost 8 bases and the J segment 3 bases; nucleotides outside the gene matches: 10. This CDR3 region has 15 residues. Germline V CDR1 and CDR2: LNHDA, SQIVND (reference sequence). CDR3 loop: CASSGSGGATDTQYF. Here the CDR3 DNA reads TGTGCCAGTTCCGGAAGCGGGGGTGCAACAGATACGCAGTATTTT.